This T cell receptor (beta chain) is from a study of tissue T cells after allogeneic stem cell transplantation. About the research overall: Several unmodified and three CD34-selected T-cell-depleted grafts went to graft-versus-host disease patients. Several lines of graft-versus-host disease therapy were given to all patients, all with gastrointestinal involvement. CD3+ T cells were flow-sorted when enough cells; otherwise DNA extracted directly.

Study-wide results and limits: Motif-based clustering found tissue-specific repertoire signatures shared across patients, though few clones were shared.

As for this clone: No antigen is known for it.

Data came from immunoSEQ multiplex PCR; TCRdb stores just in-frame clones and leaves some out. The data hold about 40,000 clones, with 80% to 95% observed a single time. V shed 10 bases and J shed 3 bases, with 18 bases lying between them. In germline, CDR1 is MDHEN, CDR2 SYDVKM. This CDR3 spans 14 amino acids. The chain recombines TRBV28 with TRBJ1-1, with D possibly TRBD1 on 6 matching bases. The sample was blood, taken before transplantation. This receptor was taken from a woman aged 35 to 69 who later had graft-versus-host disease after an allogeneic stem cell transplant. The CDR3 reads CATQVVGQYTEAFF. In nucleotides, the CDR3 is TGTGCCACCCAGGTGGTAGGACAGTACACTGAAGCTTTCTTT.